The 26 T cell receptor beta chains in this list originate from one sample, sequenced in a study of somatic mutations in cytotoxic T cells in rheumatoid arthritis. The table came from immunoSEQ multiplex PCR; TCRdb's copy has only in-frame clones and leaves some out. The sample contains about 33,000 clones, under 90% of which appear only once. Sequencing used CD8+ T cells sorted from blood. These receptors were obtained from a man in his forties in good health.

V usage is TRBV5-1 and J usage is TRBJ2-7; 7 nucleotides match TRBD2. The trim removed 0 bases at V and 0 bases at J, leaving 9 bases unmatched. CDR1 is SGHRS, CDR2 YFSETQ, per germline. The CDR3 has 17 amino acids. Written as DNA, the CDR3 is TGCGCCAGCAGCTTGGAAGCTGCGGGAGCTCCCTCCTACGAGCAGTACTTC. This sequence encodes CASSLEAAGAPSYEQYF.

The sample holds a few counts of this clone. This chain uses TRBV7-9 with TRBJ1-4, with 10 bases aligning to TRBD1. V trimming: 5 bases; J trimming: 5 bases; junction bases outside the gene matches: 2. The CDR3 runs 14 residues. Germline CDR1 reads SEHNR; CDR2 reads FQNEAQ (reference sequence). CDR3 nucleotide sequence: TGTGCCAGCAGCCCGGGACAGGGGAATGAAAAACTGTTTTTT. It yields the protein CASSPGQGNEKLFF.

The J gene is TRBJ2-2, the V gene TRBV29-1, with TRBD1 matching 8 bases. The CDR3 sequence is 12 residues long. The V gene's germline CDR1 is SQVTM and CDR2 ANQGSEA. The CDR3 region is CAGTGNTGELFF. CDR3 nucleotides: TGCGCCGGGACAGGGAACACCGGGGAGCTGTTTTTT.

This chain uses TRBV9 with TRBJ2-7; 10 bases match TRBD2. V was clipped by 2 bases and J by 3 bases; unmatched bases: 5. Germline V gene data show CDR1 as SGDLS and CDR2 as YYNGEE. CDR3 size: 15 residues. The CDR3 sequence is CASSVGLAENYEQYF. For the CDR3, the DNA is TGTGCCAGCAGCGTTGGACTAGCGGAAAACTACGAGCAGTACTTC.

The V call is TRBV9, the J call TRBJ2-3; no clear D. Trimming removed 3 bases at V and 2 bases at J, with 4 bases between. In germline, CDR1 is SGDLS, CDR2 YYNGEE. CDR3 size: 12 residues. This CDR3 is CASSANTDTQYF. The CDR3 bases are TGTGCCAGCAGCGCAAACACAGATACGCAGTATTTT.

This rearrangement joins TRBV6-5 to TRBJ2-7; no clear D. This CDR3 has 11 residues. CDR1 is MNHEY, CDR2 SVGAGI, per germline. Trimming removed 6 bases from V and 4 bases from J, with 7 bases in between. The CDR3 is CASRTSYEQYF. The DNA of the CDR3 is TGTGCCAGCAGAACATCATACGAGCAGTACTTC.

V and J are TRBV11-1 and TRBJ2-7, with D possibly TRBD1 on 6 matching bases. V lost 5 bases to trimming and J lost 3 bases, with 14 bases between them. The CDR3 loop spans 14 amino acids. Germline V CDR1 and CDR2: SGHAT, FQDESV (reference sequence). This CDR3 is CASSARGNFYEQYF. The CDR3 nucleotides are TGTGCCAGCAGCGCCAGGGGCAATTTCTACGAGCAGTACTTC.

CDR3 amino acids: CASSYSIWLAYEQYF. CDR3 in DNA: TGTGCCAGCAGTTACTCGATATGGCTAGCGTACGAGCAGTACTTC. V is TRBV6-6 and J is TRBJ2-7, with D maybe TRBD2 (6 bases). The CDR3 runs 15 residues. Germline V CDR1 and CDR2: MNHNY, SVGAGI (reference sequence). V was trimmed by 0 bases and J by 4 bases, leaving 13 bases between them.

The chain uses TRBV4-3 and TRBJ2-7; TRBD2 matches at 8 bases. The length of the CDR3 is 15 residues. V shed 3 bases and J 0 bases; nucleotides not matched to a gene: 4. CDR1 is LGHNA and CDR2 is YSLEER in the germline V gene. CDR3 in amino acids: CASSQELADSYEQYF. CDR3 bases: TGCGCCAGCAGCCAGGAACTAGCGGACTCCTACGAGCAGTACTTC.

This clone was found once. The rearrangement uses TRBV9 and TRBJ2-1; TRBD2 agrees at 13 bases. CDR1 and CDR2 (germline): SGDLS, YYNGEE. The CDR3 has 17 amino acids. J lost 4 bases, V lost 4 bases, and 8 bases had no gene match. The CDR3 coding sequence is TGTGCCAGCAGCCCCGAGACGGGACTAGCGGGGTACAATGAGCAGTTCTTC. Protein: CASSPETGLAGYNEQFF.

This chain connects TRBV25-1 to TRBJ1-1; no clear D. The V and J ends lost 6 bases and 4 bases respectively, with 21 bases between them. The CDR3 extends over 16 amino acids. CDR1 is MGHDK and CDR2 is SYGVNS in the germline V gene. The CDR3 sequence is CASSRGGYFRPTEAFF. In nucleotides, the CDR3 is TGTGCCAGCAGCCGCGGAGGGTACTTCCGCCCCACTGAAGCTTTCTTT.

The V gene is TRBV6-1, the J gene TRBJ2-5; the match to TRBD2 covers 11 bases. The germline CDR1 and CDR2 sequences are MNHNS and SASEGT. This CDR3 has 16 amino acids. Trimming cost V 2 bases and J 2 bases; bases outside gene matches: 4. The DNA of the CDR3 is TGTGCCAGCAGTGAACTAGCGGGAGGACCGCAAGAGACCCAGTACTTC. Translation: CASSELAGGPQETQYF.

The chain combines TRBV29-1 with TRBJ2-7, with D perhaps matching TRBD2 (6 bases). There are 13 residues in the CDR3. V was trimmed by 4 bases and J by 1 base, leaving 11 bases between them. Looked up from germline, CDR1 is SQVTM and CDR2 is ANQGSEA. The CDR3 DNA reads TGCAGCGTTGGGTCGGGAGAATCCTACGAGCAGTACTTC. This translates into CSVGSGESYEQYF.

V and J are TRBV9 and TRBJ2-7; TRBD1 matches at 11 bases. CDR1 and CDR2 from the germline V gene are SGDLS and YYNGEE. The CDR3 contains 15 residues. Germline trimming cut 3 bases from V and 4 bases from J; bases unmatched to any gene: 6. The CDR3 loop is CASSESDRGLYEQYF. Here the CDR3 DNA reads TGTGCCAGCAGCGAGTCGGACAGGGGGCTGTACGAGCAGTACTTC.

V usage is TRBV14 and J usage is TRBJ2-1, with a weak D call TRBD1 (5 bases). Germline values: CDR1 SGHDN, CDR2 FVKESK. Trimming took off 4 bases at V and 7 bases at J, with 20 bases between the two ends. CDR3 length: 16 residues. The CDR3 loop reads CASSPRKNRLFNEQFF. The CDR3 DNA follows: TGTGCCAGCAGCCCCCGGAAAAACAGGTTGTTTAATGAGCAGTTCTTC.

V gene TRBV28 combines with J gene TRBJ2-3, with 11 positions matching TRBD2. Trimming cost V 3 bases and J 5 bases; bases outside gene matches: 7. Germline CDR1 and CDR2: MDHEN and SYDVKM. CDR3 length: 16 residues. The CDR3, as DNA: TGTGCCAGCAGTTTGGAGCTAGCGGGAGGAGTAGATACGCAGTATTTT. Its protein product is CASSLELAGGVDTQYF.

This rearrangement joins TRBV29-1 to TRBJ2-5, with 10 bases that match TRBD2. The CDR3 spans 16 residues. CDR1 is SQVTM, CDR2 ANQGSEA, per germline. V lost 0 bases, J lost 2 bases, and 6 bases stayed unmatched. CDR3 loop: CSVEDLAGAGQETQYF. In DNA, the CDR3 is TGCAGCGTTGAAGATCTAGCGGGAGCGGGGCAAGAGACCCAGTACTTC.

This clone was counted once. The sample has other DNA sequences that encode this CDR3 too. The rearrangement links TRBV10-3 to TRBJ1-2; D remains ambiguous. This CDR3 contains 13 residues. Germline V CDR1 and CDR2: ENHRY, SYGVKD. V lost 0 bases to trimming and J lost 8 bases, with 10 bases between them. The CDR3: CAISESREVGYTF. CDR3 nucleotide sequence: TGTGCCATCAGTGAGTCGCGGGAGGTGGGCTACACCTTC.

J is TRBJ1-2 and V is TRBV6-4; 8 bases match TRBD1. V lost 4 bases to trimming and J lost 8 bases; unmatched junction nucleotides: 6. CDR1 and CDR2 (germline): MRHNA, SNTAGT. This CDR3 contains 13 residues. In DNA form, the CDR3 reads TGTGCCAGCAGTGGGACAGGGATTGAGGGCTACACCTTC. Protein product: CASSGTGIEGYTF.

The chain carries TRBV27 and TRBJ1-4, with a weak D call TRBD1 (5 bases). Germline V CDR1 and CDR2: MNHEY, SMNVEV (reference sequence). The CDR3 covers 14 residues. Trimming left V 6 bases short and J 2 bases short, with 10 bases between. The CDR3 protein is CASRKGATNEKLFF. CDR3 bases: TGTGCCAGCAGAAAAGGGGCCACTAATGAAAAACTGTTTTTT.

The CDR3 loop reads CASSLKGSGNQPQHF. DNA for the CDR3: TGTGCCAGCAGTTTAAAGGGATCGGGCAATCAGCCCCAGCATTTT. The chain joins TRBV27 to TRBJ1-5; D gene uncertain. V shed 2 bases and J shed 2 bases, with 10 bases lying between them. This CDR3 is 15 amino acids long. Germline V lookup: CDR1 MNHEY, CDR2 SMNVEV (reference sequence).

This clone appeared once. This chain joins TRBV9 and TRBJ2-5; 10 bases match TRBD2. CDR1 and CDR2 from the germline V gene are SGDLS and YYNGEE. The CDR3 totals 16 residues. The junction had 7 bases not matched to a gene; V was cut back by 0 bases and J by 5 bases. CDR3: CASSVEGGAGGETQYF. The CDR3 DNA reads as TGTGCCAGCAGCGTAGAGGGGGGAGCGGGAGGGGAGACCCAGTACTTC.

This chain connects TRBV5-1 to TRBJ2-7; D unresolved. Germline lookup yields CDR1 SGHRS and CDR2 YFSETQ. The CDR3 loop spans 15 amino acids. V was pared by 4 bases and J by 5 bases, with 19 bases between. CDR3 loop: CASSPEARTVDEQYF. CDR3 nucleotide sequence: TGCGCCAGCAGCCCGGAAGCGCGAACCGTCGACGAGCAGTACTTC.

The chain employs TRBV2 and TRBJ1-1, with 12 bases lining up with TRBD1. The J segment lost 3 bases and the V segment lost 6 bases, leaving 11 bases of the junction unmatched. CDR3 length: 17 residues. Germline V gene lookup returns CDR1 SNHLY and CDR2 FYNNEI. DNA for the CDR3: TGTGCCAGCAGCGTGCTGGGGGACAGGGGGCTTGACACTGAAGCTTTCTTT. Protein product: CASSVLGDRGLDTEAFF.

This clone has only a few counts. The chain links TRBV9 to TRBJ1-2, with TRBD1 matching 7 bases. Germline CDR1 reads SGDLS; CDR2 reads YYNGEE. V lost 4 bases to trimming and J lost 0 bases; unmatched junction nucleotides: 6. This CDR3 comprises 15 residues. CDR3 amino acids: CASSPGTDSNYGYTF. Here the CDR3 DNA reads TGTGCCAGCAGCCCAGGGACAGACTCTAACTATGGCTACACCTTC.

This sequence joins TRBV15 and TRBJ1-1; 11 nucleotides agree with TRBD1. CDR1 LNHNV and CDR2 YYDKDF come from the germline V gene (reference sequence). This CDR3 spans 16 amino acids. Unmatched junction bases numbered 11, after V lost 5 bases and J lost 6 bases. The CDR3 bases are TGTGCCACCAGCGGGACCAGATGGACAGGGGGCTCTGAAGCTTTCTTT. It is translated as CATSGTRWTGGSEAFF.